What follows are 29 T cell receptor beta chains derived from one specimen sequenced in a study of OX40 agonist ivuxolimab in advanced cancers. The repertoire was sequenced with immunoSEQ multiplex PCR; TCRdb's copy has only in-frame clones and lacks some. The top ten clones hold roughly 15% of a sample with about 75,000 clones, about 85% of them seen once. The sequencing used CD4+ or CD8+ T cells sorted from blood, collected in a trial of the OX40 agonist ivuxolimab. The receptors were sampled from an adult with an advanced solid tumor such as melanoma, head and neck, liver or kidney cancer.

The chain has TRBV5-1 and TRBJ1-1; D might be TRBD1 (5 bases). The CDR3 sequence is 15 residues long. Germline V gene sequence: CDR1 SGHRS, CDR2 YFSETQ. V lost 3 bases to trimming and J lost 1 base, with 13 bases between them. In DNA, the CDR3 is TGCGCCAGCAGCTCCCTCACGGGACCGAACACTGAAGCTTTCTTT. Translation: CASSSLTGPNTEAFF.

The rearrangement joins TRBV2 to TRBJ1-1; no clear D. From germline, CDR1 is SNHLY and CDR2 FYNNEI. The CDR3 runs to 14 residues. V gave up 5 bases and J gave up 5 bases, with 15 bases separating them. The CDR3 coding sequence is TGTGCCAGCAGTTATTCCTCTGCGGAAACTGAAGCTTTCTTT. Encoded protein: CASSYSSAETEAFF. Full variable domain (missing parts from reference TRBV2 and TRBJ1-1): EPEVTQTPSHQVTQMGQEVILRCVPISNHLYFYWYRQILGQKVEFLVSFYNNEISEKSEIFDDQFSVERPDGSNFTLKIRSTKLEDSAMYFCASSYSSAETEAFFGQGTRLTVV.

The chain uses TRBV6-5 and TRBJ1-2, with D maybe TRBD1 (6 bases). Trimming shortened V by 5 bases and J by 1 base, and 8 bases separated the two germline ends. Germline V gene data show CDR1 as MNHEY and CDR2 as SVGAGI. The CDR3 runs to 13 residues. DNA of the CDR3: TGTGCCAGCAGTCCGGGACATAACTATGGCTACACCTTC. This encodes CASSPGHNYGYTF.

The chain carries TRBV2 and TRBJ2-1; possibly TRBD2 for D (6 bases). The CDR3 is made up of 15 amino acids. CDR1 and CDR2 (germline): SNHLY, FYNNEI. Trimming cost V 8 bases and J 3 bases, with 17 bases left between them. CDR3 sequence reads: CASGRRKAYYNEQFF. The CDR3 nucleotides read TGTGCCAGCGGGAGGCGGAAGGCGTACTACAATGAGCAGTTCTTC.

This clone was seen more than once but under ten times. The V and J genes are TRBV19 and TRBJ1-2; D is unresolved. The CDR3 is made up of 16 amino acids. Germline lookup yields CDR1 LNHDA and CDR2 SQIVND (reference sequence). V lost 2 bases to trimming and J lost 1 base, with 14 bases between them. The CDR3 coding sequence is TGTGCCAGTAGTATATCGAATCCAGAAATTAACTATGGCTACACCTTC. It yields the protein CASSISNPEINYGYTF.

The rearrangement uses TRBV6-5 and TRBJ1-3, with 8 bases lining up with TRBD1. CDR3 length: 16 residues. J was trimmed by 0 bases and V by 4 bases; bases with no gene match: 5. Germline V gene sequence: CDR1 MNHEY, CDR2 SVGAGI. CDR3 loop: CASSSYRGSSGNTIYF. CDR3 coding DNA: TGTGCCAGCAGTTCATACAGGGGGAGCTCTGGAAACACCATATATTTT.

This chain links TRBV25-1 with TRBJ2-1; 10 bases line up with TRBD2. The CDR3 extends over 18 amino acids. Germline V gives CDR1 MGHDK, CDR2 SYGVNS. With 2 bases clipped from V and 8 bases from J, the junction kept 15 bases outside the gene matches. DNA of the CDR3: TGTGCCAGCAGTGAAAACCCACTAGCGGGAATTTTCGGGGATGAGCAGTTCTTC. It translates to CASSENPLAGIFGDEQFF.

This rearrangement joins TRBV6-6 to TRBJ1-4, with D unclear. From germline, CDR1 is MNHNY and CDR2 SVGAGI (reference sequence). CDR3 length: 16 amino acids. The V end was cut by 2 bases, the J end by 0 bases, with 10 bases between. The CDR3 loop is CASSYAVVATNEKLFF. CDR3 nucleotides: TGTGCCAGCAGTTACGCGGTCGTTGCAACTAATGAAAAACTGTTTTTT.

This clone was recorded once. The V gene is TRBV5-1, the J gene TRBJ1-5, with TRBD1 as a possible D gene (6 bases). The CDR3 runs 16 residues. V was shortened by 0 bases and J by 5 bases, with 15 bases between the two germline ends. Germline V CDR1 and CDR2: SGHRS, YFSETQ. CDR3 amino acids: CASSLGHGGAYQPQHF. The DNA for the CDR3 is TGCGCCAGCAGCTTGGGCCACGGGGGCGCGTATCAGCCCCAGCATTTT.

The chain is built from TRBV7-9 and TRBJ1-6; D gene uncertain. CDR3 length equals 14 residues. Germline V lookup: CDR1 SEHNR, CDR2 FQNEAQ (reference sequence). Deletions cut 5 bases from V and 0 bases from J, with 5 bases between. Here the CDR3 DNA reads TGTGCCAGCAGCCCCAGCTCCTATAATTCACCCCTCCACTTT. Residues: CASSPSSYNSPLHF. Combining the CDR3 with reference TRBV7-9 and TRBJ1-6 gives the whole variable domain DTGVSQNPRHKITKRGQNVTFRCDPISEHNRLYWYRQTLGQGPEFLTYFQNEAQLEKSRLLSDRFSAERPKGSFSTLEIQRTEQGDSAMYLCASSPSSYNSPLHFGNGTRLTVT.

V and J are TRBV4-2 and TRBJ1-3, with D possibly matching TRBD1 (5 bases). Trimming took off 1 base at V and 2 bases at J, with 12 bases between the two ends. This CDR3 is 16 amino acids long. From germline, CDR1 is LGHNA and CDR2 YNFKEQ. CDR3 region: CASSQVVSGAGNTIYF. The CDR3 bases are TGTGCCAGCAGCCAAGTCGTCTCGGGGGCTGGAAACACCATATATTTT.

The chain couples TRBV19 to TRBJ2-7, with TRBD2 matching over 7 bases. CDR1 and CDR2 (germline): LNHDA, SQIVND (reference sequence). V gave up 9 bases and J gave up 3 bases; unmatched junction bases: 11. The CDR3 is made up of 14 amino acids. As DNA, the CDR3 is TGTGCCAGCTCTCCGGGAGGCAGCCTCTACGAGCAGTACTTC. Translated, it gives CASSPGGSLYEQYF.

The V gene is TRBV6-5, the J gene TRBJ2-7; tentatively, D is TRBD2 (5 bases). The CDR3 totals 11 residues. Trimming removed 5 bases at V and 6 bases at J, with 8 bases between. CDR1 MNHEY and CDR2 SVGAGI come from the germline V gene. Here the CDR3 reads CASSEDSEQYF. The CDR3 DNA follows: TGTGCCAGCAGTGAGGACTCCGAGCAGTACTTC.

This sequence joins TRBV5-4 and TRBJ1-2; no reliable D call. Between the trimmed V and J ends, which lost 2 bases and 1 base, there was a span of 6 bases. Germline V gene lookup returns CDR1 SGHNT and CDR2 YYREEE (reference sequence). CDR3 length: 13 amino acids. CDR3: CASSFPLNYGYTF. The CDR3 coding sequence is TGTGCCAGCAGCTTCCCACTTAACTATGGCTACACCTTC.

The CDR3 spells CASSLAWRDGSEAFF. The CDR3 DNA follows: TGTGCCAGCAGCTTAGCGTGGAGGGATGGCTCTGAAGCTTTCTTT. The chain couples TRBV7-9 to TRBJ1-1; D call uncertain. Trimming took off 0 bases at V and 6 bases at J, with 14 bases between the two ends. The CDR3 runs 15 residues. Germline values: CDR1 SEHNR, CDR2 FQNEAQ (reference sequence).

The rearrangement joins TRBV19 to TRBJ2-5; TRBD1 matches 7 bases. Germline-derived CDR1 and CDR2 are LNHDA and SQIVND (reference sequence). J was trimmed by 1 base and V by 9 bases; bases with no gene match: 8. This CDR3 comprises 14 residues. The CDR3 protein is CASRLSGGQETQYF. The CDR3 bases are TGTGCCAGCAGACTCTCAGGGGGCCAAGAGACCCAGTACTTC.

The chain links TRBV11-2 to TRBJ2-2; 13 bases align to TRBD2. Germline V CDR1 and CDR2: SGHAT, FQNNGV. After removal of 5 bases from V and 3 bases from J, the junction contained 3 bases not matched to a gene. The CDR3 has 16 residues. CDR3 in amino acids: CASSPGTSGDTGELFF. The CDR3 region has the DNA TGTGCCAGCAGCCCCGGGACTAGCGGGGACACCGGGGAGCTGTTTTTT.

The V and J genes are TRBV2 and TRBJ2-2; no firm D call. The ends were cut back, 7 bases at V and 1 base at J, with 7 bases in the middle. Looked up from germline, CDR1 is SNHLY and CDR2 is FYNNEI. The length of the CDR3 is 13 residues. The CDR3 loop reads CASKKENTGELFF. DNA of the CDR3: TGTGCCAGCAAAAAGGAGAACACCGGGGAGCTGTTTTTT. The variable domain in full, with the rest retrieved from reference TRBV2 and TRBJ2-2, is EPEVTQTPSHQVTQMGQEVILRCVPISNHLYFYWYRQILGQKVEFLVSFYNNEISEKSEIFDDQFSVERPDGSNFTLKIRSTKLEDSAMYFCASKKENTGELFFGEGSRLTVL.

CDR3: CASSLGEGYNEQFF. The CDR3 coding sequence is TGCGCCAGCAGCTTAGGCGAGGGATACAATGAGCAGTTCTTC. The rearrangement joins TRBV5-1 to TRBJ2-1, with D perhaps TRBD2 (5 bases). The CDR3 extends over 14 amino acids. The V gene's germline CDR1 is SGHRS and CDR2 YFSETQ. V dropped 2 bases and J dropped 4 bases, with 10 bases sitting between them.

The rearrangement uses TRBV6-6 and TRBJ2-5, with 7 nucleotides matching TRBD2. The CDR3 contains 16 residues. The germline V gene has CDR1 MNHNY and CDR2 SVGAGI (reference sequence). The V segment lost 2 bases and the J segment 7 bases; nucleotides outside the gene matches: 13. The CDR3 DNA follows: TGTGCCAGCAGTTACCTTGAGGGGCGGGAGAATTGGACCCAGTACTTC. Residues: CASSYLEGRENWTQYF.

This clone was detected only once. The chain carries TRBV2 and TRBJ2-2; D is unresolved. The germline V gene encodes CDR1 SNHLY and CDR2 FYNNEI. The V gene lost 6 bases and the J gene lost 2 bases, with 10 bases spanning the gap. The CDR3 is 14 residues long. The DNA for the CDR3 is TGTGCCAGCAGAGGTACGGTTAACACCGGGGAGCTGTTTTTT. As protein: CASRGTVNTGELFF.

A single count supports this clone. The chain has TRBV5-6 and TRBJ1-2; TRBD1 matches at 9 bases. Germline trimming cut 4 bases from V and 4 bases from J; bases unmatched to any gene: 8. The CDR3 runs to 15 residues. Germline V lookup: CDR1 SGHDT, CDR2 YYEEEE. The CDR3, as DNA: TGTGCCAGCAGCCCGAGGACAGGGGAGAGCTATGGCTACACCTTC. Translation gives CASSPRTGESYGYTF.

This rearrangement joins TRBV28 to TRBJ2-5, with a weak D call TRBD2 (6 bases). The V and J ends lost 5 bases and 1 base respectively, with 17 bases between them. There are 16 residues in the CDR3. The germline V gene encodes CDR1 MDHEN and CDR2 SYDVKM. The CDR3 sequence: CASSPLQLAAQETQYF. In DNA, the CDR3 is TGTGCCAGCAGTCCACTCCAACTAGCAGCCCAAGAGACCCAGTACTTC.

This clone was recorded once. The chain couples TRBV27 to TRBJ2-1; no clear D. From germline, CDR1 is MNHEY and CDR2 SMNVEV (reference sequence). The V gene lost 6 bases and the J gene lost 8 bases, with 11 bases spanning the gap. The CDR3 totals 12 residues. The CDR3 is CASRTGPHEQFF. DNA for the CDR3: TGTGCCAGCAGAACCGGGCCACATGAGCAGTTCTTC.

V and J are TRBV6-6 and TRBJ1-1, with 7 bases identical to TRBD1. Germline V gene lookup returns CDR1 MNHNY and CDR2 SVGAGI (reference sequence). The CDR3 is 14 amino acids. The ends lost 5 bases at V and 6 bases at J; junction bases unmatched: 9. The CDR3 spells CASSRQGSRSEAFF. For the CDR3, the DNA is TGTGCCAGCAGTAGACAGGGAAGCCGGTCTGAAGCTTTCTTT.

This chain joins TRBV7-9 and TRBJ1-4, with D possibly being TRBD1 (5 bases). Trimming stripped 1 base from V and 8 bases from J, with 11 bases between. The CDR3 sequence is 14 residues long. CDR1 SEHNR and CDR2 FQNEAQ come from the germline V gene (reference sequence). CDR3 nucleotides: TGTGCCAGCAGCTTAGGAGGGGAGCAGGAAAAACTGTTTTTT. Translating it yields CASSLGGEQEKLFF.

The rearrangement links TRBV11-3 to TRBJ2-3, with D possibly matching TRBD1 (6 bases). The ends were cut back, 2 bases at V and 8 bases at J, with 8 bases in the middle. The CDR3 length is 12 residues. Per the germline V gene, CDR1 is SGHNT and CDR2 is YENEEA. The CDR3 here is CASSLSRGTQYF. The CDR3 bases are TGTGCCAGCAGCTTATCCAGGGGTACGCAGTATTTT.

The V and J genes are TRBV6-5 and TRBJ2-7; D may be TRBD1 (6 bases). The length of the CDR3 is 15 residues. V dropped 6 bases and J dropped 3 bases, with 18 bases sitting between them. In germline, CDR1 is MNHEY, CDR2 SVGAGI. CDR3 sequence reads: CASSEKDSRFYEQYF. CDR3 DNA: TGTGCCAGCAGCGAAAAGGACAGTCGGTTCTACGAGCAGTACTTC.

Concerning this clone itself: The sample holds other DNA sequences that translate to the same CDR3. The genes are TRBV7-2 and TRBJ2-7, with 7 nucleotides matching TRBD1. Trimming at V came to 1 base and at J to 1 base, leaving 4 bases not matched to a gene. The CDR3 spans 15 residues. Germline CDR1 SGHTA, CDR2 FQGNSA. DNA for the CDR3: TGTGCCAGCAGCTTAGTGGCAGGGGGATCCTACGAGCAGTACTTC. Its translation is CASSLVAGGSYEQYF. The whole variable domain, remainder taken from reference TRBV7-2 and TRBJ2-7, is GAGVSQSPSNKVTEKGKDVELRCDPISGHTALYWYRQSLGQGLEFLIYFQGNSAPDKSGLPSDRFSAERTGGSVSTLTIQRTQQEDSAVYLCASSLVAGGSYEQYFGPGTRLTVT.